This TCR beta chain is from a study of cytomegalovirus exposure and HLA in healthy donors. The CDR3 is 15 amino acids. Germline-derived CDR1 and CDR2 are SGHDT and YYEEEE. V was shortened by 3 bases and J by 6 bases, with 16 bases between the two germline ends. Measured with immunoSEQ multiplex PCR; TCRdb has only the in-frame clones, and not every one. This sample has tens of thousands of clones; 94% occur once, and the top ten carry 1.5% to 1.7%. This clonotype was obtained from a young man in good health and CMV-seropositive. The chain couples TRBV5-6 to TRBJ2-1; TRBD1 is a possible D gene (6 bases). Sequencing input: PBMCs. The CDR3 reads CASSWPSRGFNEQFF. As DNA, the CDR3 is TGTGCCAGCAGCTGGCCATCAAGGGGGTTCAATGAGCAGTTCTTC.